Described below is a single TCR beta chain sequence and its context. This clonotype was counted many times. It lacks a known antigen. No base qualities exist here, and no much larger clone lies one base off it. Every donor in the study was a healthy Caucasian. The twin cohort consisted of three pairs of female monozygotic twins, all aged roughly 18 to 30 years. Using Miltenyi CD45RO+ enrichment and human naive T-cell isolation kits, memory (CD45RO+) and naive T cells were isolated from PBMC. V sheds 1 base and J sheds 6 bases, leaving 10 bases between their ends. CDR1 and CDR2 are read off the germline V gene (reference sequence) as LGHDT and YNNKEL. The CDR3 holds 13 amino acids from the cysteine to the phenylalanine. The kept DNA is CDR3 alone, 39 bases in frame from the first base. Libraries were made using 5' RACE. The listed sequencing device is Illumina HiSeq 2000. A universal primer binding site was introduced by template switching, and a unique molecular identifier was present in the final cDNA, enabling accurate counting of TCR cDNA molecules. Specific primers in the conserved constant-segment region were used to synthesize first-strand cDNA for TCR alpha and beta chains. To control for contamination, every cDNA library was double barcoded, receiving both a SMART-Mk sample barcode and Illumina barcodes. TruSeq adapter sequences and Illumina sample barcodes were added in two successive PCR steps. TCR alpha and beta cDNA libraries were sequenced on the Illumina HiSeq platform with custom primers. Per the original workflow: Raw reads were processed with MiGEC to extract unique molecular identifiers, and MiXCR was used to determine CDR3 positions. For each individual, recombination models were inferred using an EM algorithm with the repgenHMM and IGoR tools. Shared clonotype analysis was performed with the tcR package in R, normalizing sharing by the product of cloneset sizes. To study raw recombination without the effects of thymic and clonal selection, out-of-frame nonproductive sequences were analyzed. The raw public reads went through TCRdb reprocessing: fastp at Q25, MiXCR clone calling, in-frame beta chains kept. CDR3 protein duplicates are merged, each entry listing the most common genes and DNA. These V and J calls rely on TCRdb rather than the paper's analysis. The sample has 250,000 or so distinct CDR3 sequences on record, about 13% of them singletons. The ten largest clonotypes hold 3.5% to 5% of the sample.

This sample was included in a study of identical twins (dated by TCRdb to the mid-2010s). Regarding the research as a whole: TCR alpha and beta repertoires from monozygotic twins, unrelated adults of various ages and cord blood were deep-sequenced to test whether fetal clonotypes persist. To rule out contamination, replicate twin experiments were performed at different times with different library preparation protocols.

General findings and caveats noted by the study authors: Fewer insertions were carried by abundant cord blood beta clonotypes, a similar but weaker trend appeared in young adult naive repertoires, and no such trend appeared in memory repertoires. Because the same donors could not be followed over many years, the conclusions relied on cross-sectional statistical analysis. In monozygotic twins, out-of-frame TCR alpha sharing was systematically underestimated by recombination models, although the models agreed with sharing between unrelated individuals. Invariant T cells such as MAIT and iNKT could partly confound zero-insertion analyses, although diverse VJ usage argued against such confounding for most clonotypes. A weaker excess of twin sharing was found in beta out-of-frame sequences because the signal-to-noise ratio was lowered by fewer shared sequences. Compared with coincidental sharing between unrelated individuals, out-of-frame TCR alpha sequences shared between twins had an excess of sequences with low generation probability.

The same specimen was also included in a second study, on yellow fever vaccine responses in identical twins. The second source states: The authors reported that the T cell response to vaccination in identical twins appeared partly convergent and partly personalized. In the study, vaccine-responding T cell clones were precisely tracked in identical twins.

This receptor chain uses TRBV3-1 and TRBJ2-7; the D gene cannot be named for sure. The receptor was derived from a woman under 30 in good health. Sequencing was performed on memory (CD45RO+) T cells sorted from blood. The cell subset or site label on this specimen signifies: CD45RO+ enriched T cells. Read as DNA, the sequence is TGTGCCAGCAGCCAAGGGAGAGGCGGCGAGCAGTACTTC. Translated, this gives CASSQGRGGEQYF.